This is a list of T cell receptor beta chains from one sample in a study of cytomegalovirus exposure and HLA in healthy donors. Assay: immunoSEQ multiplex PCR; the TCRdb copy retains only in-frame clones and omits some. The data hold some 220,000 clones, with roughly 81% observed a single time. Material: PBMCs. Receptors originate from a girl aged 2-10 years in good health and CMV-seronegative. CDR3s include the opening cysteine and the closing phenylalanine or tryptophan.

v_call | cdr3_aa
TRBV20-1 | CSASLTSGYTF
TRBV2 | CASSGQGLNLNEQFF
TRBV27 | CASSPGLAAYEQYF
TRBV13 | CASSLSRGRAYEQYF
TRBV5-1 | CASSLDISGELFF
TRBV27 | CASRDRGRGSNQPQHF
TRBV7-9 | CASSLGGGYTF
TRBV11-2 | CASSLAIANTEAFF
TRBV21-1 | CASIMPPGQGISPLHF
TRBV13 | CASSGMTSGRTDTQYF
TRBV10-3 | CAISGTKQETQYF
TRBV5-6 | CASSFVGGEYEQYF
TRBV30 | CAWRGPSGSSYNEQFF
TRBV5-1 | CASSSGWQLDSGNTIYF
TRBV6-1 | CASSTDRSNTEAFF
TRBV19 | CASSIGTSGYEQYF
TRBV5-1 | CASSLSGDSHEQFF
TRBV19 | CASSIGPPRRENQPQHF
TRBV4-1 | CASSPEGYRGLHGYTF
TRBV6-1 | CASIPTGGRPQHF
TRBV14 | CASSQEVEEKLFF
TRBV9 | CASSVSGTNTGELFF
TRBV30 | CAWGQELGYGYTF